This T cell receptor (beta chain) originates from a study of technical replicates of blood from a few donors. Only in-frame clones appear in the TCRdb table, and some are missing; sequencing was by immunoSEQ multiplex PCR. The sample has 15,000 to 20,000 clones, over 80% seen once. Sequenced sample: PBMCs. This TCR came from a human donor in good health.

Here the CDR3 DNA reads TGTGCCAGCAGTAAGCGGGATTGGGGCACCGGGGAGCTGTTTTTT. Translated, it gives CASSKRDWGTGELFF. The rearrangement links TRBV13 to TRBJ2-2; TRBD2 matches at 7 bases. In germline, CDR1 is PRHDT, CDR2 FYEKMQ (reference sequence). This CDR3 contains 15 residues. Losses at the gene ends were 6 bases for V and 4 bases for J; bases not matched to a gene: 8. Based on the CDR3 plus reference TRBV13 and TRBJ2-2, the full variable domain is AAGVIQSPRHLIKEKRETATLKCYPIPRHDTVYWYQQGPGQDPQFLISFYEKMQSDKGSIPDRFSAQQFSDYHSELNMSSLELGDSALYFCASSKRDWGTGELFFGEGSRLTVL.